One TCR beta chain is described in this entry. This clone was counted at least ten times. It lacks a known antigen. No base-level quality is on record; no much larger clone is a single base apart. What the time point label conveys for this sample: roughly 27 days on oral tofacitinib. The treatment or condition label, read with the paper, signifies: oral pan-JAK inhibitor, 5-10 mg twice daily. Lesional scalp punch biopsies and peripheral blood were collected from alopecia areata patients. PBMCs were isolated by density centrifugation and stained for CD3, CD4 and CD8, and CD4+ and CD8+ T cells were sorted on a FACSAria. CDR3 length: 14 amino acids, cysteine to phenylalanine. Only the CDR3 part of the read is kept: 42 bases, read in frame from the first base. For CDR1 and CDR2, the germline V gene lists MNHEY and SVGAGI. Trimming takes 0 bases from V and 5 bases from J, and the germline ends sit 11 bases apart.

The library came from the immunoSEQ multiplex PCR assay. RNA was extracted from all samples and reverse transcribed into cDNA, which served as template for TCR sequencing. First-strand cDNA was synthesized using SuperScript III with a 2:1 mix of oligo-dT and random hexamers. A synthetic immune receptor repertoire was used to gauge amplification bias, and whatever bias remained was removed computationally. Per the original workflow: Raw reads were preprocessed for error removal, and CDR3 was defined according to IMGT conventions as running from the conserved cysteine to phenylalanine. Clonality was computed as 1 minus the Shannon entropy, with the entropy normalized by log2 of the number of productive unique TCRs. Whether scalp clones were CD4 or CD8 was inferred by matching scalp TCRbeta sequences against CD4 and CD8 repertoires sorted from blood. Held by TCRdb, this immuneACCESS table contains in-frame sequences only and omits some clones. Under half of the omission traces to an unresolved V gene where checked; the cause of the rest is unknown. That table gives V, J and clone size, and the DNA gave D and trimming. The sample table records around 190,000 clones; over 60% of these occur just once. The top ten hold around 4.2% of the sample.

The data belong to a study of CD8+ T cells in alopecia areata (dated by TCRdb to 2016 to 2019). At the level of the whole study: Treated patients were enrolled in an open-label pilot trial of oral tofacitinib at 5 to 10 mg twice daily for moderate-to-severe alopecia areata. Tofacitinib was given for 6 to 18 months, followed by 6 months of follow-up off drug to assess delayed response and recurrence. The SALT score, which quantifies the percentage of affected scalp surface area, was used to measure disease severity in treated patients. In both human patients and the C3H/HeJ mouse model, the study applied high-throughput TCRbeta sequencing to look at T cell clonal expansion in alopecia areata. On the human side, TCRbeta sequencing was run on scalp tissue and on sorted CD4+ and CD8+ peripheral blood T cells from healthy controls and from alopecia areata patients with either patchy or totalis/universalis disease. Biopsies were taken from tofacitinib-treated patients at baseline and at 4 and 24 weeks of treatment, and a later scalp biopsy was taken in several of the tofacitinib-treated patients. Clonality in the scalp was compared among normal scalp (n=4), patchy alopecia areata scalp (n=8), and alopecia totalis/universalis scalp (n=8). RNA was extracted with the PAXgene miRNA kit for fixed scalp, the miRNeasy kit for PBMCs, and the RNeasy kit for mouse skin. TCRbeta CDR3 regions were amplified by immunoSEQ multiplex PCR using 35 Vbeta forward and 13 Jbeta reverse primers.

On the study overall, not on this receptor specifically: Shared TCR sequences between patients were less evident than in mice, which may be partly attributable to HLA diversity in the patient population. Because the treated cohort was small and included a single nonresponder, larger studies are needed to assess links between baseline CD8+ expansion and response. Tofacitinib significantly lowered scalp clonality and the number of expanded CD8+ clones among the top 100 scalp clones. Resident alphabeta T cells in normal human skin are also sequenced, complicating scalp TCR repertoire analysis, unlike mouse skin dominated by gammadelta T cells. During tofacitinib treatment, many expanded lesional clones remained in scalp and blood, and this persistence may partly explain relapse after treatment is stopped. Compared with normal scalp, lesional scalp, particularly in alopecia totalis/universalis, had higher clonality and more expanded CD8+ clones, which suggests antigenic drive.

This receptor was identified in a human donor with alopecia areata. The input for sequencing was CD4+ T cells sorted from blood, taken at week 4, from a patient treated with tofacitinib. The rearranged segments are TRBV6-5 and TRBJ2-7; the D gene is perhaps TRBD1, from 5 matching bases. The CDR3 is CASSYSDTRHEQYF. Here is the DNA: TGTGCCAGCAGTTACTCGGACACCCGCCACGAGCAGTACTTC.